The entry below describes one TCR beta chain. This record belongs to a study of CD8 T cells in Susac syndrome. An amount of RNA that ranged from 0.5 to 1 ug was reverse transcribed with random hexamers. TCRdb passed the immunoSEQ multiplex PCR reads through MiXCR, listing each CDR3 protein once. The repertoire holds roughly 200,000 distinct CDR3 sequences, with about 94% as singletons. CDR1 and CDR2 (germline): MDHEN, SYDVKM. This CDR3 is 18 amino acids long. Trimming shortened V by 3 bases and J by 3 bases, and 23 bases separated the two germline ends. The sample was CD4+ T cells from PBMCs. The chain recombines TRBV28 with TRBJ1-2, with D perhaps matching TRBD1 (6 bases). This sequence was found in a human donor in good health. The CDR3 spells CASSFSYSGGDIDYGYTF. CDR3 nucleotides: TGTGCCAGCAGTTTCTCCTACTCCGGGGGCGATATCGACTATGGCTACACCTTC.